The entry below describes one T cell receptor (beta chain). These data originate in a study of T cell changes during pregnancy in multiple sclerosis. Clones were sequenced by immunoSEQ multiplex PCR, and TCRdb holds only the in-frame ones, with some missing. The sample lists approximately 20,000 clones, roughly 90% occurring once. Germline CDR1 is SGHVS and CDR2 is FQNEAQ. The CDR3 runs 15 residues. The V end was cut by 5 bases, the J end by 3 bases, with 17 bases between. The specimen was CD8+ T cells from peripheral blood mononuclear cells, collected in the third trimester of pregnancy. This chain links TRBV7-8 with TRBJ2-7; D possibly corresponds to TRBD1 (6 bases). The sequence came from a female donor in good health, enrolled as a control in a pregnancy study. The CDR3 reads CASSLPITGIYEQYF. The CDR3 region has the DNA TGTGCCAGCAGCCTACCTATAACAGGGATCTACGAGCAGTACTTC.